These T cell receptor beta chains were read from a single sample in a study of T cells in Graves' hyperthyroidism and ophthalmopathy. One entry per CDR3 protein results from TCRdb running MiXCR on the multiplex PCR reads. The sample carries about 350,000 distinct CDR3 sequences, roughly 19% recorded once. Sequencing was performed on blood. These receptors came from a woman aged 18 to 35 with Graves' hyperthyroidism. Each CDR3 is given with its conserved first and last residue. Part of the rows lack a size; the others show once, few, many or a class for expanded clones.

J | V | size | CDR3
TRBJ1-3 | TRBV6-5 | many | CASSPITGDTVYF
TRBJ1-2 | TRBV6-1 | many | CASSATSGTGAGATF
TRBJ1-5 | TRBV12-3/TRBV12-4 | many | CASSLGVNQPQHF
TRBJ1-5 | TRBV20-1 | many | CSATTGTINQPQHF
TRBJ2-7 | TRBV28 | many | CASTRAGILPVEQYF
TRBJ1-1 | TRBV20-1 | - | CSAAGQGGTEAFF
TRBJ1-3 | TRBV18 | many | CASSPANTIYF
TRBJ1-3 | TRBV6-5 | many | CASSYSSGLGGNTIYF
TRBJ2-7 | TRBV12-3/TRBV12-4 | many | CASSLATYEQYF
TRBJ2-7 | TRBV30 | many | CAWTDRGPYEQYF
TRBJ2-7 | TRBV24-1 | - | CATSVGGADYEQYF
TRBJ1-5 | TRBV20-1 | many | CWTSAVSNQPQHF
TRBJ2-2 | TRBV29-1 | few | CSVSRVAGELFF
TRBJ1-1 | TRBV6-1 | many | CASSPGTAPMNTEAFF
TRBJ1-5 | TRBV27 | many | CASSSGVGQPQHF
TRBJ1-1 | TRBV30 | - | CAWSEGGRAEAFF
TRBJ1-1 | TRBV15 | many | CATSRDGGMVAEAFF
TRBJ1-5 | TRBV2 | few | CASSTTGNPNQPQHF
TRBJ2-5 | TRBV10-2 | many | CASSESRETQYF
TRBJ2-7 | TRBV6-5 | many | CASSSRTGGHEQYF
TRBJ2-2 | TRBV6-5 | - | CASSYEGGANTGELFF
TRBJ1-1 | TRBV6-1 | - | CASSAKTGSTEAFF
TRBJ2-7 | TRBV20-1 | once | CSARDQRQGTYEQYF
TRBJ2-2 | TRBV9 | many | CASSPLRVSTGELFF
TRBJ1-2 | TRBV5-1 | many | CASSLRMDYGYTF
TRBJ1-1 | TRBV20-1 | many | CTFSQGTTEAFF
TRBJ2-7 | TRBV14 | - | CASSQGRRGGPSREQYF
TRBJ2-5 | TRBV13 | many | CASSLQLVRRKETQYF
TRBJ1-2 | TRBV28 | - | CASSFEEEDYGYTF
TRBJ2-7 | TRBV11-2 | many | CASSLGSVRASYEQYF
TRBJ2-7 | TRBV20-1 | many | CSARLPWRGTYEQYF
TRBJ2-7 | TRBV12-3/TRBV12-4 | many | CASSGRSSSYEQYF
TRBJ1-1 | TRBV5-1 | - | CASSPGGVPEAFF
TRBJ2-5 | TRBV10-1 | many | CASSESGGVGETQYF
TRBJ2-6 | TRBV27 | few | CASSLSNRGGANVLTF
TRBJ2-7 | TRBV6-5 | many | CASSSGGRSAYEQYF
TRBJ1-3 | TRBV5-1 | - | CASSPLSGSGNTIYF
TRBJ1-1 | TRBV6-5 | many | CASSGSTEAFF
TRBJ2-3 | TRBV6-5 | many | CASSYFRSTDTQYF
TRBJ2-5 | TRBV12-3/TRBV12-4 | many | CASRELHGETQYF
TRBJ1-1 | TRBV5-1 | - | CASSLAWRQGGFAFF
TRBJ1-1 | TRBV18 | few | CASSPGTGGEEAFF
TRBJ1-1 | TRBV12-3/TRBV12-4 | many | CASSLTGSRPEAFF
TRBJ2-2 | TRBV28 | many | CASRDANTGELFF
TRBJ1-1 | TRBV5-1 | once | CASSPRGRLNTEAFF
TRBJ2-5 | TRBV2 | many | CASGRKQQQETQYF
TRBJ1-2 | TRBV2 | many | CASSYRAHYGYTF
TRBJ2-7 | TRBV30 | few | CAWSPRGVSPWIYEQYF
TRBJ1-1 | TRBV20-1 | many | CSATTGTGKTEAFF
TRBJ1-5 | TRBV5-1 | many | CASSLRVRRWINQPQHF
TRBJ1-5 | TRBV7-8 | many | CASSEDRTSNQPQHF
TRBJ1-5 | TRBV11-2 | - | CASSQGWSNQPQHF
TRBJ1-1 | TRBV6-1 | few | CASRRGGGTEAFF
TRBJ2-2 | TRBV6-5 | many | CASSYYAAVTNTGELFF
TRBJ2-6 | TRBV5-6 | few | CASSFPRSGANVLTF
TRBJ2-7 | TRBV20-1 | many | CSARDRVPGRNEQYF
TRBJ1-5 | TRBV10-3 | many | CAISASSGNQPQHF
TRBJ1-1 | TRBV9 | many | CASSAAGGPKKRF
TRBJ2-7 | TRBV10-3 | many | CAISEWGTYEQYF
TRBJ2-7 | TRBV20-1 | - | CSARDPGHPSYEQYF